Below, 18 T cell receptor beta chains from the same sample are listed, as sequenced in a study of blood T cell repertoires in COVID-19. Here immunoSEQ multiplex PCR was the method, and the copy in TCRdb shows in-frame clones only, minus some. The profile shows about 150,000 clones, 75% to 85% of them singletons. Sequencing used peripheral blood. These receptors all stem from a man aged 55 to 70 with active or convalescent COVID-19.

Comment on this clone: The sample has other DNA sequences that encode this CDR3 too. The chain is built from TRBV18 and TRBJ2-2; D not certain. The V gene's germline CDR1 is KGHSH and CDR2 LQKENI. This CDR3 has 14 residues. Trimming took 2 bases from V and 2 from J, leaving 6 bases between them. Here the CDR3 reads CASSPGTNTGELFF. In DNA form, the CDR3 reads TGTGCCAGCTCACCAGGCACCAACACCGGGGAGCTGTTTTTT.

This clone appeared once. V gene TRBV6-5 combines with J gene TRBJ1-2; 7 nucleotides match TRBD1. This CDR3 region has 15 residues. Losses at the gene ends were 0 bases for V and 7 bases for J; bases not matched to a gene: 8. Germline V CDR1 and CDR2: MNHEY, SVGAGI. This CDR3 is CASSYSRQGVGGYTF. The CDR3 nucleotides read TGTGCCAGCAGTTACTCGAGACAGGGAGTTGGTGGCTACACCTTC.

The chain links TRBV10-1 to TRBJ2-3; 7 positions match TRBD2. Germline lookup yields CDR1 WNHNN and CDR2 SYGVQD (reference sequence). V dropped 2 bases and J dropped 2; count of bases not matched to a gene: 13. The length of the CDR3 is 18 residues. The DNA for the CDR3 is TGCGCCAGCAGTGAGAGTGTGGGTGGTGGACTAGACACAGATACGCAGTATTTT. Its protein is CASSESVGGGLDTDTQYF.

The chain couples TRBV27 to TRBJ1-1; the D gene is possibly TRBD1 (5 bases). Germline V lookup: CDR1 MNHEY, CDR2 SMNVEV (reference sequence). V was pared by 0 bases and J by 3 bases, with 5 bases between. This CDR3 spans 13 amino acids. The CDR3, as DNA: TGTGCCAGCAGTTTATCGACAGACACTGAAGCTTTCTTT. Translating it yields CASSLSTDTEAFF.

The count of this clone is one. The chain recombines TRBV7-2 with TRBJ2-4; D call uncertain. V lost 4 bases, J lost 0 bases, and 7 bases lay in between. This CDR3 has 14 amino acids. The germline gives CDR1 SGHTA, CDR2 FQGNSA. This CDR3 is CASSSPLAKNIQYF. The CDR3 nucleotides are TGTGCCAGCAGCTCCCCCCTAGCCAAAAACATTCAGTACTTC.

The V gene is TRBV10-1, the J gene TRBJ1-4; maybe TRBD1 (5 bases). Germline V lookup: CDR1 WNHNN, CDR2 SYGVQD (reference sequence). This CDR3 has 12 residues. Between the trimmed V and J ends, which lost 9 bases and 8 bases, there was a span of 13 bases. CDR3 bases: TGCGCCAGGCGGCAGGGAAAGGAAAAACTGTTTTTT. As protein: CARRQGKEKLFF.

The gene calls are TRBV28 and TRBJ1-1; D unresolved. Germline V CDR1 and CDR2: MDHEN, SYDVKM. Between the trimmed V and J ends, which lost 6 bases and 0 bases, there was a span of 8 bases. The CDR3 totals 13 residues. CDR3 loop: CASSTSVNTEAFF. The CDR3 DNA reads TGTGCCAGCAGCACCTCAGTGAACACTGAAGCTTTCTTT.

The chain links TRBV5-1 to TRBJ2-6; D gene ambiguous. V dropped 1 base and J dropped 0 bases, with 14 bases sitting between them. CDR3 size: 18 residues. Germline V lookup: CDR1 SGHRS, CDR2 YFSETQ. The CDR3 nucleotides read TGCGCCAGCAGCTTGTATCTGGCCGCAAGCTCTGGGGCCAACGTCCTGACTTTC. Its protein is CASSLYLAASSGANVLTF.

The rearrangement joins TRBV5-1 to TRBJ2-5, with a weak D call TRBD1 (5 bases). Per germline, CDR1 SGHRS and CDR2 YFSETQ. V was pared by 0 bases and J by 2 bases, with 11 bases between. The CDR3 runs 15 residues. CDR3: CASSLADSVQETQYF. As DNA, the CDR3 is TGCGCCAGCAGCTTGGCCGACAGCGTTCAAGAGACCCAGTACTTC. The entire variable domain, with the rest obtained from reference TRBV5-1 and TRBJ2-5, is as follows: KAGVTQTPRYLIKTRGQQVTLSCSPISGHRSVSWYQQTPGQGLQFLFEYFSETQRNKGNFPGRFSGRQFSNSRSEMNVSTLELGDSALYLCASSLADSVQETQYFGPGTRLLVL.

This clone appeared once. This chain connects TRBV4-2 to TRBJ2-3; 8 bases fit TRBD2. The CDR3 has 16 residues. Germline V CDR1 and CDR2: LGHNA, YNFKEQ. V shed 3 bases, J shed 0 bases, and the junction held 5 bases outside the gene matches. This chain's CDR3 is CASSQEGGRSTDTQYF. CDR3 nucleotides: TGTGCCAGCAGCCAGGAAGGCGGGAGGAGCACAGATACGCAGTATTTT.

This sequence joins TRBV13 and TRBJ2-7; 8 bases are shared with TRBD2. The V segment lost 4 bases and the J segment 9 bases; nucleotides outside the gene matches: 14. There are 15 residues in the CDR3. From germline, CDR1 is PRHDT and CDR2 FYEKMQ (reference sequence). The CDR3 DNA sequence: TGTGCCAGCAGCTCCGCCCGGGAGGGCCTCTTTGGGCAGTACTTC. This gives the protein CASSSAREGLFGQYF. Combining the CDR3 with reference TRBV13 and TRBJ2-7 gives the whole variable domain AAGVIQSPRHLIKEKRETATLKCYPIPRHDTVYWYQQGPGQDPQFLISFYEKMQSDKGSIPDRFSAQQFSDYHSELNMSSLELGDSALYFCASSSAREGLFGQYFGPGTRLTVT.

This clone was detected only once. A much larger clone is a single base away; this may be a read error. The chain joins TRBV28 to TRBJ2-7; 11 bases are shared with TRBD1. V gave up 5 bases and J gave up 2 bases; unmatched junction bases: 2. From germline, CDR1 is MDHEN and CDR2 SYDVKM. The CDR3 is 14 residues long. The CDR3 here is CASSPGQGAYEQYF. DNA of the CDR3: TGTGCCAGCAGTCCGGGACAGGGGGCCTACGAGCAGTACTTC.

The chain joins TRBV7-6 to TRBJ2-1; unclear D gene. Germline V CDR1 and CDR2: SGHVS, FNYEAQ. The CDR3 has 15 amino acids. V lost 1 base and J 2 bases, leaving 9 bases between the germline ends. CDR3 nucleotides: TGTGCCAGCAGCTTAGGGCTTGAACCCTACAATGAGCAGTTCTTC. Translating it yields CASSLGLEPYNEQFF.

The chain couples TRBV15 to TRBJ2-1, with 8 bases fitting TRBD2. Germline V lookup: CDR1 LNHNV, CDR2 YYDKDF (reference sequence). The CDR3 is 16 amino acids. Trimming took 1 base from V and 8 from J; bases not matched to a gene: 10. The DNA of the CDR3 is TGTGCCACCAGCAGAGTAAGTCCGGCGGGAGGCGATGAGCAGTTCTTC. Translation: CATSRVSPAGGDEQFF.

V usage is TRBV18 and J usage is TRBJ1-3, with D possibly being TRBD1 (6 bases). CDR3 length equals 13 residues. The ends were cut back, 6 bases at V and 3 bases at J, with 9 bases in the middle. Germline V gene data show CDR1 as KGHSH and CDR2 as LQKENI. The CDR3, as DNA: TGTGCCAGCTCGCAGGGGAGTGGAAACACCATATATTTT. Translated, it gives CASSQGSGNTIYF.

The rearrangement links TRBV7-2 to TRBJ2-3; D possibly corresponds to TRBD1 (5 bases). The CDR3 runs 16 residues. Germline CDR1 SGHTA, CDR2 FQGNSA. V was clipped by 7 bases and J by 1 base, with 18 bases between them. The CDR3 here is CASNLGAAGGTDTQYF. Written as DNA, the CDR3 is TGTGCCAGCAACCTAGGGGCGGCAGGAGGCACAGATACGCAGTATTTT.

This chain uses TRBV2 with TRBJ1-2; D is unclear. This CDR3 region has 12 residues. Germline values: CDR1 SNHLY, CDR2 FYNNEI. V lost 9 bases, J lost 0 bases, and 8 bases lay in between. The DNA of the CDR3 is TGTGCCAGTAAACAGACTAACTATGGCTACACCTTC. Encoded protein: CASKQTNYGYTF.

This chain uses TRBV28 with TRBJ2-7; D perhaps matches TRBD2 (6 bases). Trimming pared 6 bases from V and 4 bases from J, leaving 16 bases between. The CDR3 is 14 amino acids. CDR1 and CDR2 from the germline V gene are MDHEN and SYDVKM. The CDR3 is CASSLAGTLYEQYF. CDR3 DNA: TGTGCCAGCAGCTTGGCGGGAACCTTATACGAGCAGTACTTC. Together with reference TRBV28 and TRBJ2-7, the CDR3 gives the full variable domain: DVKVTQSSRYLVKRTGEKVFLECVQDMDHENMFWYRQDPGLGLRLIYFSYDVKMKEKGDIPEGYSVSREKKERFSLILESASTNQTSMYLCASSLAGTLYEQYFGPGTRLTVT.